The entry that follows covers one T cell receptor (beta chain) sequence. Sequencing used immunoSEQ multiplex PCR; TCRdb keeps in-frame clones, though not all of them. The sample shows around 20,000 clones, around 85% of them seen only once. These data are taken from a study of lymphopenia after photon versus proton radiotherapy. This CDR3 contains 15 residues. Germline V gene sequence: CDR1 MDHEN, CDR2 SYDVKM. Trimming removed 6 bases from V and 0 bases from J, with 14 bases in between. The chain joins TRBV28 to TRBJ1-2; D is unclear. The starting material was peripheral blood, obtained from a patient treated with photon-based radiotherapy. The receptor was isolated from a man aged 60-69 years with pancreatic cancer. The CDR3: CASSSAGSTNYGYTF. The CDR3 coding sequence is TGTGCCAGCAGCTCCGCGGGATCCACTAACTATGGCTACACCTTC.